The entry that follows covers one T cell receptor (beta chain) sequence. CDR3 length: 14 residues. The V and J ends lost 5 bases and 2 bases respectively, with 13 bases between them. Germline CDR1 and CDR2: SGHAT and FQNNGV. The record originates from a study of siplizumab effects on memory and regulatory T cells. Profiling relied on immunoSEQ multiplex PCR, and the TCRdb table lists in-frame clones only, not all of them. The profile covers tens of thousands of clones, with less than 98% appearing a single time and 0.55% to 0.65% taken by the ten largest. The V call is TRBV11-2, the J call TRBJ2-7, with TRBD1 as a possible D gene (6 bases). The TCR sequence derives from a human donor in good health. Material for sequencing was naive CD4+ T cells sorted from blood. CDR3 region: CASSPRTEAYEQYF. As DNA, the CDR3 is TGTGCCAGCAGCCCACGGACAGAAGCCTACGAGCAGTACTTC.